This is a list of T cell receptor beta chains from one sample in a study of CD8+ T cells in alopecia areata. Sequencing used immunoSEQ multiplex PCR; TCRdb keeps in-frame clones, though not all of them. The sample holds about 200,000 clones, roughly 64% seen once. Here the sequenced sample was CD4+ T cells sorted from blood, taken at week 24, from a patient treated with tofacitinib. These receptors originate from a human donor with alopecia areata. The CDR3 runs from the conserved cysteine through the conserved F or W. The D gene is left open where the match is weak. Clone sizes are given selectively: once, few, many, or a class where the clone is expanded.

d_call j_call clone_size v_call cdr3_nt cdr3_aa
NA TRBJ2-3 NA TRBV14 TGTGCCAGCAGCGACCGCCCTGGGGGAGATACGCAGTATTTT CASSDRPGGDTQYF
TRBD2 TRBJ2-1 few TRBV2 TGTGCCACAACCGTAGCGGGAGGGTCCTACAATGAGCAGTTCTTC CATTVAGGSYNEQFF
NA TRBJ2-7 few TRBV11-3 TGTGCCAGCAGCTTAGGACAGGAGAACTCCTACGAGCAGTACTTC CASSLGQENSYEQYF
NA TRBJ1-2 NA TRBV5-6 TGTGCCAGCAGGCCTTCGAGGCAGGGGAACCTCTATGGCTACACCTTC CASRPSRQGNLYGYTF
NA TRBJ2-2 once TRBV29-1 TGCACAGGGGGGGAGGCCACCGGGGAGCTGTTTTTT CTGGEATGELFF
TRBD2 TRBJ2-1 few TRBV4-1 TGCGCCAGCAGCCCCCGTGCTAGCGGGGACGTTGGCAATGAGCAGTTCTTC CASSPRASGDVGNEQFF
NA TRBJ2-2 NA TRBV7-2 TGTGCCAGCAGCTTAGCTCTAATGGGGGAGCTGTTTTTT CASSLALMGELFF
TRBD1 TRBJ2-5 NA TRBV25-1 TGTGCCAGCGGGTACCTAGGACAGGGTACGGAGACCCAGTACTTC CASGYLGQGTETQYF
NA TRBJ1-2 NA TRBV5-1 TGCGCCAGCATGACCGAGACAGTCTCCTCCAAGGGCTACACCTTC CASMTETVSSKGYTF
TRBD1 TRBJ2-5 few TRBV2 TGTGCCAGCAGCTCTTCTGGGACAGGGAAGCAAGAGACCCAGTACTTC CASSSSGTGKQETQYF
NA TRBJ1-6 NA TRBV5-6 TGTGCCAGCAGCTTGCCCGGGACGAAGGGTTCACCCCTCCACTTT CASSLPGTKGSPLHF
NA TRBJ2-7 NA TRBV5-4 TGTGCCAGCAGCATAGAGCCGGGATTTCCCTACGAGCAGTACTTC CASSIEPGFPYEQYF
TRBD1 TRBJ2-1 NA TRBV11-2 TGTGCCAGCAGCTACGGACAGGGGAGGGATGAGCAGTTCTTC CASSYGQGRDEQFF
NA TRBJ2-7 NA TRBV15 TGTGCCACCAGCAGTCCGGGGACCACTCCCTACGAGCAGTACTTC CATSSPGTTPYEQYF
NA TRBJ2-1 NA TRBV7-9 TGTGCCAGCAGCCGAAGGGGAAGCTCCTACAATGAGCAGTTCTTC CASSRRGSSYNEQFF
NA TRBJ1-3 once TRBV29-1 TGCAGCGTTGTTTCAGGTCGGGGGGCGGTTGGAAACACCATATATTTT CSVVSGRGAVGNTIYF
TRBD2 TRBJ2-5 NA TRBV25-1 TGTGCCAGCAGAGGATGGACTAGCGGGGAAGAAAAGACCCAGTACTTC CASRGWTSGEEKTQYF
NA TRBJ1-2 NA TRBV29-1 TGCAGCGTCCAGGATTCTAACTATGGCTACACCTTC CSVQDSNYGYTF
NA TRBJ2-7 NA TRBV4-1 TGCGCCAGCAGCCTCGAAGGGCAGGTCTCCGAGCAGTACTTC CASSLEGQVSEQYF
TRBD2 TRBJ2-1 NA TRBV4-3 TGCGCCAGCAGCCAAGATCCGCTAGCGGGGGGCCTTAATGAGCAGTTCTTC CASSQDPLAGGLNEQFF
NA TRBJ2-3 NA TRBV15 TGTGCCACCAGCAGAGATCGACCGGGGGCGGCAGATACGCAGTATTTT CATSRDRPGAADTQYF
NA TRBJ2-3 few TRBV7-9 TGTGCCAGCAGCCCCAGCGGCCTAGCATTCACAGATACGCAGTATTTT CASSPSGLAFTDTQYF
NA TRBJ2-7 NA TRBV10-3 TGTGCCATCTCAAGCGGAACAGTCTACGAGCAGTACTTC CAISSGTVYEQYF
TRBD1 TRBJ1-1 once TRBV7-6 TGTGCCAGCAGCCAGGACAGGGACACTGAAGCTTTCTTT CASSQDRDTEAFF
NA TRBJ2-7 once TRBV11-2 TGTGCCAGCAGCCGGGACGGTTTCTACGAGCAGTACTTC CASSRDGFYEQYF
TRBD1 TRBJ2-7 NA TRBV5-4 TGTGCCAGCAGCTTTACAGGGGACTACGAGCAGTACTTC CASSFTGDYEQYF
TRBD2 TRBJ2-2 NA TRBV5-4 TGTGCCAGCAGCTTCCGCGGGGGGGCCGGGGAGCTGTTTTTT CASSFRGGAGELFF
TRBD1 TRBJ1-2 NA TRBV30 TGTGCCGATAGAACCGAGGGGGCGCACTACACCTTC CADRTEGAHYTF
NA TRBJ2-1 few TRBV29-1 TGCAGCGTTGAAGGAGGGGGTAGACTTAGTCGTCGGTTCTTC CSVEGGGRLSRRFF
NA TRBJ2-3 NA TRBV2 TGTGCCAGCAGTGCGGTGCTAGCGTGGACAGATACGCAGTATTTT CASSAVLAWTDTQYF
TRBD2 TRBJ2-1 few TRBV4-2 TGTGCCAGCAGCCAAAGGACTAGCGGGGGGGCCTATGAGCAGTTCTTC CASSQRTSGGAYEQFF
NA TRBJ1-2 NA TRBV9 TGTGCCAGCAGCGTAGGGGGGTATGGCTACACCTTC CASSVGGYGYTF
NA TRBJ2-5 NA TRBV5-6 TGTGCCAGCAGCTTGGGCAGCCAAGAGACCCAGTACTTC CASSLGSQETQYF
NA TRBJ1-2 NA TRBV6-5 TGTGCCAGCATGGCCCAGAGGACAAGCTATGGCTACACCTTC CASMAQRTSYGYTF
NA TRBJ2-7 NA TRBV18 TGTGCCAGCTCAACAGTGTCCCTCTACGAGCAGTACTTC CASSTVSLYEQYF
TRBD1 TRBJ1-3 NA TRBV5-1 TGCGCCAGCAGCTCTACTCCCGGGACAGGGGCAAGCTCTGGAAACACCATATATTTT CASSSTPGTGASSGNTIYF
NA TRBJ2-4 NA TRBV29-1 TGCAGCGTTGAGGACAGCATAGCCAAAAACATTCAGTACTTC CSVEDSIAKNIQYF
TRBD1 TRBJ2-7 NA TRBV6-5 TGTGCCAGCAGTCGGGGTGGACAGGCCTACGAGCAGTACTTC CASSRGGQAYEQYF